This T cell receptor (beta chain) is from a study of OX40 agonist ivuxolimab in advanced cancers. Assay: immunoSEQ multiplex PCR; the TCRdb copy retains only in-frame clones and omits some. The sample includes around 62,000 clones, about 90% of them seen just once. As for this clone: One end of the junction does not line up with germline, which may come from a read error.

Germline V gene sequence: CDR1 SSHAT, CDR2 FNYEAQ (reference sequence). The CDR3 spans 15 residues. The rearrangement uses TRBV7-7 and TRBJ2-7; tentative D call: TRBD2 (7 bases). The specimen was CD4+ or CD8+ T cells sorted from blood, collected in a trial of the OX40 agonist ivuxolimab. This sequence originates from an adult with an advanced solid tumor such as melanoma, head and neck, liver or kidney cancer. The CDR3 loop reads CASSPGSGGFYEQYF. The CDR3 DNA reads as TGTGCTAGCAGCCCCGGCTCGGGGGGCTTCTACGAGCAGTACTTC.